This TCR beta chain was recovered during a study of post-analysis software for immune sequencing data. Study-wide background: Relapsing-remitting, secondary progressive and progressive-relapsing multiple sclerosis courses were included. Notes on the study in general: Significantly lower normalized Chao1 diversity was found in patients with multiple sclerosis relative to controls.

Every TCR beta cDNA library bore unique molecular identifiers. Input of roughly 0.85 to 11 million T cells yielded approximately 500,000 cDNA molecules. TCRdb reprocessed the PCR reads with MiXCR, giving one entry per CDR3 protein. Here the sample spans 250,000 to 300,000 distinct CDR3 sequences, 30% to 45% being singletons. In its sample, this clonotype was seen many times. Its antigen is currently unknown. The origin of this receptor is a girl under 18 with multiple sclerosis. The sequenced sample consisted of blood.

CDR3 coding DNA: TGTGCCAGCAGCGCAGGACGGGTCTATGGCTACACCTTC. Amino acids: CASSAGRVYGYTF. The chain has TRBV9 and TRBJ1-2; no clear D. CDR1 and CDR2 from the germline V gene are SGDLS and YYNGEE. V lost 3 bases and J 4 bases, leaving 10 bases between the germline ends. The CDR3 covers 13 residues.